The 9 T cell receptor beta chains listed next were all sequenced from one sample in a study of cytomegalovirus exposure and HLA in healthy donors. Primers for the PCR totalled 60 Vbeta and 13 Jbeta. Profiled with immunoSEQ multiplex PCR; TCRdb holds only in-frame clones, not every one. The sample table sets out around 190,000 clones. Sequenced: PBMCs. The receptors shown here come from a woman aged 25-40 years in good health and CMV-seropositive.

CDR3 region: CAISGMSSYNEQFF. CDR3 nucleotide sequence: TGTGCCATCAGTGGTATGAGCTCCTACAATGAGCAGTTCTTC. The chain is built from TRBV10-3 and TRBJ2-1; D is ambiguous. CDR1 and CDR2 from the germline V gene are ENHRY and SYGVKD. The CDR3 loop spans 14 amino acids. V lost 4 bases to trimming and J lost 0 bases, with 7 bases between them.

The rearrangement uses TRBV7-2 and TRBJ1-4; a weak D match, TRBD1 (6 bases). Germline V gene lookup returns CDR1 SGHTA and CDR2 FQGNSA. This CDR3 comprises 16 residues. Trimming took off 5 bases at V and 0 bases at J, with 13 bases between the two ends. The CDR3 reads CASSLLGGATNEKLFF. CDR3 in DNA: TGTGCCAGCAGCCTCTTAGGGGGGGCAACTAATGAAAAACTGTTTTTT.

The gene calls are TRBV2 and TRBJ2-3; maybe TRBD1 (5 bases). Trimming removed 5 bases at V and 8 bases at J, with 11 bases between. This CDR3 region has 12 residues. Germline CDR1 and CDR2: SNHLY and FYNNEI. CDR3 bases: TGTGCCAGCAGTTCGGACACTGGTACGCAGTATTTT. This encodes CASSSDTGTQYF.

The V gene is TRBV5-1, the J gene TRBJ1-1, with 7 positions matching TRBD1. The CDR3 extends over 14 amino acids. Trimming took 3 bases from V and 6 from J; bases not matched to a gene: 8. Germline lookup yields CDR1 SGHRS and CDR2 YFSETQ. CDR3 coding DNA: TGCGCCAGCAGCTCGTGGACAGGAGGGTCTGAAGCTTTCTTT. Translating it yields CASSSWTGGSEAFF.

The chain employs TRBV15 and TRBJ1-1, with D maybe TRBD1 (6 bases). CDR1 and CDR2 (germline): LNHNV, YYDKDF (reference sequence). The germline V and J ends were trimmed by 6 bases and 6 bases, with 20 bases remaining between them. The CDR3 runs 15 residues. As DNA, the CDR3 is TGTGCCACCAGTTCCGGGGGGCCGCAGGGTTCTGAAGCTTTCTTT. This codes for CATSSGGPQGSEAFF.

The rearrangement joins TRBV29-1 to TRBJ2-1; 7 bases are a match to TRBD1. V shed 8 bases, J shed 0 bases, and the junction held 10 bases outside the gene matches. Germline-derived CDR1 and CDR2 are SQVTM and ANQGSEA. This CDR3 is 15 amino acids long. The CDR3 sequence: CSLWDRSSSYNEQFF. The CDR3 bases are TGCAGCTTATGGGACAGATCTAGCTCCTACAATGAGCAGTTCTTC.

J is TRBJ2-7 and V is TRBV7-6; D remains unclear. Germline values: CDR1 SGHVS, CDR2 FNYEAQ. The V end was cut by 5 bases, the J end by 0 bases, with 20 bases between. The CDR3 extends over 17 amino acids. DNA for the CDR3: TGTGCCAGCAGCACTACCGACTTCGGCGGAAACTCCTACGAGCAGTACTTC. Its translation is CASSTTDFGGNSYEQYF. The full variable domain, rest sourced from reference TRBV7-6 and TRBJ2-7, is GAGVSQSPRYKVTKRGQDVALRCDPISGHVSLYWYRQALGQGPEFLTYFNYEAQQDKSGLPNDRFSAERPEGSISTLTIQRTEQRDSAMYRCASSTTDFGGNSYEQYFGPGTRLTVT.

This sequence joins TRBV10-3 and TRBJ1-5, with 9 bases lining up with TRBD1. Germline V gives CDR1 ENHRY, CDR2 SYGVKD. Trimming took 5 bases from V and 2 from J; bases not matched to a gene: 1. The CDR3 runs 14 residues. CDR3 DNA: TGTGCCATCAGTACAGGGGGCGGCAATCAGCCCCAGCATTTT. It translates to CAISTGGGNQPQHF.

The V gene is TRBV6-5, the J gene TRBJ1-6, with TRBD1 identical over 7 bases. V trimming: 4 bases; J trimming: 8 bases; junction bases outside the gene matches: 5. The CDR3 covers 14 residues. Germline values: CDR1 MNHEY, CDR2 SVGAGI. The CDR3 protein is CASSSQGWYSPLHF. Here the CDR3 DNA reads TGTGCCAGCAGTTCACAGGGGTGGTATTCACCCCTCCACTTT.